Presented here are 25 T cell receptor beta chains from one specimen sequenced in a study of a mutant IDH1 vaccine in newly diagnosed glioma. The time point is: baseline, week 1 (first vaccination visit). The sample's treatment: pre-vaccination baseline after standard-of-care therapy. Only in-frame clones appear in the TCRdb table, and some are missing; sequencing was by immunoSEQ multiplex PCR. The profile shows about 66,000 clones, approximately 83% of them singletons. Specimen: PBMCs, collected from a glioma patient treated with radiotherapy, temozolomide or both. These receptors were obtained from a man younger than 40 with glioma.

As for this clone: The sample has other DNA sequences that encode this CDR3 too. V usage is TRBV6-1 and J usage is TRBJ2-1, with 12 bases fitting TRBD2. The germline V gene encodes CDR1 MNHNS and CDR2 SASEGT. This CDR3 contains 15 residues. The V gene end was trimmed by 2 bases and the J gene end by 4 bases; junction bases not matched to a gene: 0. The CDR3 coding sequence is TGTGCCAGCAGTGAACTAGCGGGGGGGTACAATGAGCAGTTCTTC. Translating gives CASSELAGGYNEQFF.

The chain employs TRBV6-1 and TRBJ1-5; no clear D gene. Trimming took off 5 bases at V and 7 bases at J, with 9 bases between the two ends. From germline, CDR1 is MNHNS and CDR2 SASEGT. The CDR3 runs 12 residues. CDR3 loop: CASSRHQQPQHF. CDR3 bases: TGTGCCAGCAGTAGGCACCAGCAGCCCCAGCATTTT.

The chain recombines TRBV12-5 with TRBJ1-1, with D hard to call. The germline gives CDR1 LGHNT, CDR2 FRNRAP. The CDR3 is 12 residues long. V lost 1 base and J 2 bases, leaving 2 bases between the germline ends. CDR3 sequence: CASGLANTEAFF. DNA of the CDR3: TGTGCTAGTGGTTTGGCCAACACTGAAGCTTTCTTT.

The rearrangement uses TRBV9 and TRBJ2-1; D might be TRBD1 (6 bases). Germline values: CDR1 SGDLS, CDR2 YYNGEE. This CDR3 has 15 amino acids. Trimming stripped 3 bases from V and 6 bases from J, with 16 bases between. CDR3 in amino acids: CASSATGRVGNEQFF. CDR3 bases: TGTGCCAGCAGCGCAACAGGGCGCGTGGGCAATGAGCAGTTCTTC.

The chain links TRBV11-2 to TRBJ1-1, with TRBD1 identical over 7 bases. CDR3 length equals 15 residues. Looked up from germline, CDR1 is SGHAT and CDR2 is FQNNGV. V trimming: 5 bases; J trimming: 2 bases; junction bases outside the gene matches: 8. CDR3 residues: CASSRSDRANTEAFF. CDR3 in DNA: TGTGCCAGCAGCCGATCCGACAGGGCCAACACTGAAGCTTTCTTT.

The chain recombines TRBV28 with TRBJ2-3; 7 bases are a match to TRBD1. CDR1 is MDHEN and CDR2 is SYDVKM in the germline V gene. Germline trimming cut 6 bases from V and 1 base from J; bases unmatched to any gene: 7. This CDR3 contains 15 residues. CDR3 loop: CASRPQGLGTDTQYF. CDR3 bases: TGTGCCAGCAGACCACAGGGGTTGGGCACAGATACGCAGTATTTT.

The genes are TRBV5-1 and TRBJ2-5; possible D gene TRBD2, 6 bases. CDR1 is SGHRS and CDR2 is YFSETQ in the germline V gene. V lost 3 bases, J lost 1 base, and 10 bases lay in between. CDR3 length equals 14 residues. The CDR3 is CASSWGGSQETQYF. The CDR3 nucleotides are TGCGCCAGCAGCTGGGGAGGTTCCCAAGAGACCCAGTACTTC.

This rearrangement joins TRBV6-5 to TRBJ1-2; no reliable D call. Trimming cost V 5 bases and J 0 bases, with 13 bases left between them. The germline V gene encodes CDR1 MNHEY and CDR2 SVGAGI. The length of the CDR3 is 15 residues. CDR3 DNA sequence: TGTGCCAGCAGTCTACGGACCGATTCTAACTATGGCTACACCTTC. Protein sequence: CASSLRTDSNYGYTF.

V gene TRBV10-2 combines with J gene TRBJ1-4, with a weak D call TRBD1 (5 bases). This CDR3 is built from 13 residues. The ends were cut back, 7 bases at V and 6 bases at J, with 12 bases in the middle. From germline, CDR1 is WSHSY and CDR2 SAAADI. For the CDR3, the DNA is TGCGCCAGCAAAACAGCAGGGCATGAAAAACTGTTTTTT. Protein product: CASKTAGHEKLFF.

This rearrangement joins TRBV28 to TRBJ2-3; D possibly corresponds to TRBD1 (6 bases). The germline gives CDR1 MDHEN, CDR2 SYDVKM. The V and J ends lost 6 bases and 4 bases respectively, with 14 bases between them. The CDR3 consists of 14 residues. In DNA, the CDR3 is TGTGCCAGCAGGGTGGCAGGGGTCGCAGATACGCAGTATTTT. This translates into CASRVAGVADTQYF.

This chain connects TRBV5-8 to TRBJ2-5, with TRBD2 as a possible D gene (5 bases). The closer fit of TRBJ2-7 to the DNA end suggests the J call may be wrong. The germline V gene encodes CDR1 SGHTS and CDR2 YDEGEE. The CDR3 consists of 13 residues. CDR3: CASSLGRSYEQYF. CDR3 sequence (DNA): TGTGCCAGCAGCTTGGGGAGGTCCTACGAGCAGTACTTC.

By share, this clone counts as medium-sized. The chain uses TRBV6-5 and TRBJ1-1; D remains ambiguous. Looked up from germline, CDR1 is MNHEY and CDR2 is SVGAGI. The CDR3 loop spans 15 amino acids. V lost 0 bases, J lost 2 bases, and 10 bases lay in between. The CDR3 is CASSYSPPGNTEAFF. The CDR3 nucleotides are TGTGCCAGCAGTTACTCCCCCCCGGGTAACACTGAAGCTTTCTTT.

Regarding this clone: Only one base separates this from a far larger clonotype, so it likely reflects a read error. This chain joins TRBV5-5 and TRBJ2-7; D tentatively fits TRBD1 or TRBD2 (6 bases each). The CDR3 length is 14 residues. Germline assignment: CDR1 SGHKS and CDR2 YYEKEE (reference sequence). The CDR3 DNA is TGTGCCAGCAGCTTCTGGGTGGGGGGCGACGAGCAGTGCTTC. Encoded protein: CASSFWVGGDEQCF.

The chain uses TRBV7-8 and TRBJ1-1; D unclear. This CDR3 spans 15 amino acids. Germline V lookup: CDR1 SGHVS, CDR2 FQNEAQ. With 1 base removed from V and 2 bases from J, the gap between germline ends came to 11 bases. The CDR3 loop reads CASSLEHSRNTEAFF. The CDR3 DNA follows: TGTGCCAGCAGCTTAGAACATTCAAGAAACACTGAAGCTTTCTTT.

This rearrangement joins TRBV9 to TRBJ2-5, with 9 bases fitting TRBD2. Matching the DNA end better, TRBJ2-7 makes the J call doubtful. This CDR3 comprises 16 residues. CDR1 is SGDLS, CDR2 YYNGEE, per germline. The CDR3 loop reads CASSVVDLAGNYEQYF. CDR3 in DNA: TGTGCCAGCAGCGTAGTGGATCTAGCGGGGAACTACGAGCAGTACTTC.

The chain uses TRBV19 and TRBJ1-6, with D possibly matching TRBD1 (5 bases). From germline, CDR1 is LNHDA and CDR2 SQIVND (reference sequence). V lost 3 bases to trimming and J lost 7 bases, with 10 bases between them. CDR3 length equals 14 residues. The CDR3 DNA sequence: TGTGCCAGTAGTATTCAGGGTACGAATTCACCCCTCCACTTT. Protein product: CASSIQGTNSPLHF. Full variable domain (missing parts from reference TRBV19 and TRBJ1-6): DGGITQSPKYLFRKEGQNVTLSCEQNLNHDAMYWYRQDPGQGLRLIYYSQIVNDFQKGDIAEGYSVSREKKESFPLTVTSAQKNPTAFYLCASSIQGTNSPLHFGNGTRLTVT.

The V and J genes are TRBV7-9 and TRBJ2-1; 7 bases match TRBD2. The germline CDR1 and CDR2 sequences are SEHNR and FQNEAQ (reference sequence). The CDR3 covers 15 residues. The junction had 13 bases not matched to a gene; V was cut back by 6 bases and J by 8 bases. DNA of the CDR3: TGTGCCAGCAGATACGGACCGGGGGGATTTGATGAGCAGTTCTTC. Translated, it gives CASRYGPGGFDEQFF.

This chain uses TRBV7-6 with TRBJ2-5; 12 bases are shared with TRBD2. The trim removed 5 bases at V and 5 bases at J, leaving 6 bases unmatched. The germline gives CDR1 SGHVS, CDR2 FNYEAQ. The CDR3 length is 15 residues. CDR3 sequence reads: CASSTLAGGFETQYF. CDR3 coding DNA: TGTGCCAGCAGCACCCTAGCGGGGGGGTTCGAGACCCAGTACTTC.

The gene calls are TRBV4-2 and TRBJ2-7; a possible D gene is TRBD1 (5 bases). The CDR3 is 14 amino acids. CDR1 is LGHNA, CDR2 YNFKEQ, per germline. Trimming cost V 0 bases and J 4 bases, with 10 bases left between them. The CDR3 loop reads CASSQDQRGYEQYF. As DNA, the CDR3 is TGTGCCAGCAGCCAAGATCAAAGGGGTTACGAGCAGTACTTC.

Regarding this clone: Since the CDR3 does not end with the conserved phenylalanine or tryptophan, this likely comes from a read error. The DNA is left out, because the CDR3 cannot be placed on it with certainty; the CDR3 is given as TCRdb lists it. The V call is TRBV20-1, the J call TRBJ1-2; TRBD1 is taken as the D call from the table, unchecked against the DNA. Germline V gene data show CDR1 as DFQATT and CDR2 as SNEGSKA (reference sequence). The CDR3 length is 9 residues, termini included. The CDR3 region is CSAREGTVY.

V gene TRBV5-1 combines with J gene TRBJ2-2, with 7 bases lining up with TRBD1. Per the germline V gene, CDR1 is SGHRS and CDR2 is YFSETQ. This CDR3 region has 15 residues. Trimming took 9 bases from V and 4 from J; bases not matched to a gene: 12. In nucleotides, the CDR3 is TGCGCCACTGAGAGAGGGGGCGCAGGCACCGGGGAGCTGTTTTTT. Its protein product is CATERGGAGTGELFF. The full variable domain, rest sourced from reference TRBV5-1 and TRBJ2-2, is KAGVTQTPRYLIKTRGQQVTLSCSPISGHRSVSWYQQTPGQGLQFLFEYFSETQRNKGNFPGRFSGRQFSNSRSEMNVSTLELGDSALYLCATERGGAGTGELFFGEGSRLTVL.

The chain recombines TRBV11-2 with TRBJ2-2; possible D gene TRBD1, 5 bases. This CDR3 contains 15 residues. Trimming shortened V by 4 bases and J by 0 bases, and 9 bases separated the two germline ends. Germline CDR1 and CDR2: SGHAT and FQNNGV. CDR3 bases: TGTGCCAGCAGCTCGCCGACAGCGAACACCGGGGAGCTGTTTTTT. It is translated as CASSSPTANTGELFF.

The genes are TRBV5-1 and TRBJ2-3, with D hard to call. The V and J ends lost 5 bases and 6 bases respectively, with 7 bases between them. CDR3 length: 11 residues. CDR1 and CDR2 from the germline V gene are SGHRS and YFSETQ. Here the CDR3 reads CASRLMDTQYF. CDR3 DNA: TGCGCCAGCAGACTCATGGATACGCAGTATTTT.

The rearrangement uses TRBV2 and TRBJ1-5, with 10 bases fitting TRBD1. The CDR3 spans 16 residues. Germline V gives CDR1 SNHLY, CDR2 FYNNEI. V lost 4 bases and J lost 0; bases outside the gene matches: 3. The CDR3 DNA follows: TGTGCCAGCAGTGGGGACAGGGGATATAGCAATCAGCCCCAGCATTTT. This encodes CASSGDRGYSNQPQHF.

The CDR3 nucleotides read TGTGCCAGCATGACGGGAGATATCAAGACCCAGTACTTC. Translation gives CASMTGDIKTQYF. The chain combines TRBV28 with TRBJ2-5; a possible D gene is TRBD2 (6 bases). Germline V lookup: CDR1 MDHEN, CDR2 SYDVKM. The V and J ends lost 7 bases and 6 bases respectively, with 15 bases between them. The CDR3 is made up of 13 amino acids. The complete variable domain, with remaining parts taken from reference TRBV28 and TRBJ2-5, reads DVKVTQSSRYLVKRTGEKVFLECVQDMDHENMFWYRQDPGLGLRLIYFSYDVKMKEKGDIPEGYSVSREKKERFSLILESASTNQTSMYLCASMTGDIKTQYFGPGTRLLVL.